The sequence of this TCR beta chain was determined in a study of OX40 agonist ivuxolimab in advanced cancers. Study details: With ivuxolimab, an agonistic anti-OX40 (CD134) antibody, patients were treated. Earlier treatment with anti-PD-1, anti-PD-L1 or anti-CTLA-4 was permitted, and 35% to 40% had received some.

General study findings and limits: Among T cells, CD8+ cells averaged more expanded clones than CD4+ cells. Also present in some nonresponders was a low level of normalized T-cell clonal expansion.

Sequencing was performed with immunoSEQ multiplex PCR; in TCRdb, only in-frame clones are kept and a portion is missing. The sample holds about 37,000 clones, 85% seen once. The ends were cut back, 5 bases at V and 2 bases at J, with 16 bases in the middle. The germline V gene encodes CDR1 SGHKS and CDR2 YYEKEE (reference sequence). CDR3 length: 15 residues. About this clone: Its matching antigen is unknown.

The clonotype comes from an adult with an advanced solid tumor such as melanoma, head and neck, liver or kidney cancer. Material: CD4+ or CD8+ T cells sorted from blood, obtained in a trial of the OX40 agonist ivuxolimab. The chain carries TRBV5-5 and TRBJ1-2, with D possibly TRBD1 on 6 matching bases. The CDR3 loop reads CASSYFKTGNYGYTF. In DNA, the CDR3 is TGTGCCAGCAGTTATTTCAAGACAGGCAACTATGGCTACACCTTC. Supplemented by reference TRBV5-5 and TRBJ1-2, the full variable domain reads DAGVTQSPTHLIKTRGQQVTLRCSPISGHKSVSWYQQVLGQGPQFIFQYYEKEERGRGNFPDRFSARQFPNYSSELNVNALLLGDSALYLCASSYFKTGNYGYTFGSGTRLTVV.